A single sample gave rise to the 9 T cell receptor beta chains below, sequenced in a study of cytomegalovirus exposure and HLA in healthy donors. The PCR had 60 Vbeta and 13 Jbeta primers. The method was immunoSEQ multiplex PCR; TCRdb's version includes in-frame clones alone and lacks a portion of them. This sample carries about 120,000 clones, about three quarters of them seen once, and the ten largest clones take about 2.5%. Sequenced: PBMCs. The receptors here all came from a female donor in good health and CMV-seronegative.

V and J are TRBV6-5 and TRBJ2-5, with 7 bases fitting TRBD2. The CDR3 length is 14 residues. Per germline, CDR1 MNHEY and CDR2 SVGAGI. Trimming removed 6 bases from V and 5 bases from J; junction bases left unmatched: 9. This chain's CDR3 is CASRPRAGFETQYF. The CDR3, as DNA: TGTGCCAGCAGACCCCGAGCGGGGTTCGAGACCCAGTACTTC.

The rearrangement links TRBV5-1 to TRBJ2-1; 8 nucleotides match TRBD1. This CDR3 has 14 residues. CDR1 is SGHRS, CDR2 YFSETQ, per germline. V shed 7 bases, J shed 4 bases, and the junction held 7 bases outside the gene matches. CDR3 sequence reads: CASGFGQGYNEQFF. DNA for the CDR3: TGCGCCAGCGGATTTGGACAGGGATACAATGAGCAGTTCTTC.

Notes on this clone: The sample holds other DNA sequences that translate to the same CDR3. V usage is TRBV9 and J usage is TRBJ2-7; TRBD1 aligns across 8 bases. The CDR3 covers 14 residues. The germline V gene has CDR1 SGDLS and CDR2 YYNGEE. The ends lost 2 bases at V and 3 bases at J; junction bases unmatched: 4. In nucleotides, the CDR3 is TGTGCCAGCAGCGTGGGGGACAGGAGCTACGAGCAGTACTTC. Translating gives CASSVGDRSYEQYF.

The chain combines TRBV15 with TRBJ1-2, with 7 bases lining up with TRBD1. J was trimmed by 2 bases and V by 1 base; bases with no gene match: 1. CDR1 and CDR2 from the germline V gene are LNHNV and YYDKDF (reference sequence). The CDR3 consists of 14 residues. CDR3 loop: CATSRGTGNYGYTF. The CDR3 nucleotides read TGTGCCACCAGCAGAGGGACAGGAAACTATGGCTACACCTTC.

The chain couples TRBV7-6 to TRBJ2-1; 9 bases fit TRBD2. CDR1 is SGHVS and CDR2 is FNYEAQ in the germline V gene. The trim removed 5 bases at V and 4 bases at J, leaving 9 bases unmatched. The CDR3 spans 16 residues. For the CDR3, the DNA is TGTGCCAGCAGCCTACGTGGAACTAGCGGGTACAATGAGCAGTTCTTC. Its translation is CASSLRGTSGYNEQFF.

The chain links TRBV2 to TRBJ1-1; D gene ambiguous. CDR3 length: 15 residues. The V end lost 6 bases, the J end lost 0 bases, and 14 bases lay between the germline ends. Germline CDR1 and CDR2: SNHLY and FYNNEI. CDR3 sequence reads: CASSVAPTMNTEAFF. CDR3 sequence (DNA): TGTGCCAGCAGCGTCGCACCTACCATGAACACTGAAGCTTTCTTT. Combining the CDR3 with reference TRBV2 and TRBJ1-1 gives the whole variable domain EPEVTQTPSHQVTQMGQEVILRCVPISNHLYFYWYRQILGQKVEFLVSFYNNEISEKSEIFDDQFSVERPDGSNFTLKIRSTKLEDSAMYFCASSVAPTMNTEAFFGQGTRLTVV.

In this sample, this clone turned up a few times. The chain is built from TRBV4-1 and TRBJ1-5; possible D gene TRBD1, 6 bases. V was cut by 1 base and J by 5 bases, with 21 bases left in between. The germline CDR1 and CDR2 sequences are MGHRA and YSYEKL. The CDR3 has 18 residues. This CDR3 is CASSQGTTPGANYQPQHF. CDR3 sequence (DNA): TGCGCCAGCAGCCAAGGAACTACGCCAGGGGCAAACTATCAGCCCCAGCATTTT.

The chain combines TRBV6-1 with TRBJ1-2; D remains unclear. The CDR3 is 14 amino acids. Trimming took off 5 bases at V and 0 bases at J, with 10 bases between the two ends. Germline lookup yields CDR1 MNHNS and CDR2 SASEGT. CDR3 nucleotides: TGTGCCAGCAGTCCAACCGCGACTAACTATGGCTACACCTTC. Encoded protein: CASSPTATNYGYTF.

This clone was detected only a few times. The chain links TRBV29-1 to TRBJ1-1; TRBD1 matches 8 bases. The J segment lost 5 bases and the V segment lost 6 bases, leaving 5 bases of the junction unmatched. CDR3 size: 12 residues. Germline V gene data show CDR1 as SQVTM and CDR2 as ANQGSEA. The chain's CDR3 is CSVEQGGTEAFF. For the CDR3, the DNA is TGCAGCGTAGAACAGGGGGGTACTGAAGCTTTCTTT.